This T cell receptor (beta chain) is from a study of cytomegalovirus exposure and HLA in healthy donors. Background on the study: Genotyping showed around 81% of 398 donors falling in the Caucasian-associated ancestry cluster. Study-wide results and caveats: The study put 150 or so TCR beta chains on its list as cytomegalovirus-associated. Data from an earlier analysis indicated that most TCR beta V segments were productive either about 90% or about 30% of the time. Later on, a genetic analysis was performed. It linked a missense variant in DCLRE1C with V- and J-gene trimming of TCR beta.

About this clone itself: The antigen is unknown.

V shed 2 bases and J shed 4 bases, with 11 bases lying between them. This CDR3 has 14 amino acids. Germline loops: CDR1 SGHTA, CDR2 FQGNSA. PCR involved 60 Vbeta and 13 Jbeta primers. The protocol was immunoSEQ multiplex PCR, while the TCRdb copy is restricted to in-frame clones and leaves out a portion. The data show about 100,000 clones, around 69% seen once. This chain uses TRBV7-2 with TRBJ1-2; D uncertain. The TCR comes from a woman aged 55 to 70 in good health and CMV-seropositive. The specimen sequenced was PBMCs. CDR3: CASSLPGSTYGYTF. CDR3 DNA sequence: TGTGCCAGCAGCTTACCTGGGAGCACCTATGGCTACACCTTC.